Listed below are T cell receptor beta chains from one sample, sequenced in a study of OX40 agonist ivuxolimab in advanced cancers. Generated by immunoSEQ multiplex PCR, the TCRdb table keeps only in-frame clones and is missing some. The table records more than 50,000 clones, 86% of them present only once. Sequenced material: CD4+ or CD8+ T cells sorted from blood, taken in a trial of the OX40 agonist ivuxolimab. The receptors shown here come from an adult with an advanced solid tumor such as melanoma, head and neck, liver or kidney cancer. The CDR3 runs from the conserved cysteine through the conserved F or W. The D gene is left open where the match is weak. Clone size appears in some rows only: once, few, many, or a class for an expanded clone.

TRBJ1-1,.,.,TRBV7-8,CASSSGQFGKAFF,TGTGCCAGCAGCTCCGGACAGTTCGGGAAAGCTTTCTTT
TRBJ2-7,.,.,TRBV29-1,CSAKVSDTYYEQYF,TGCAGCGCCAAGGTTTCGGACACCTACTACGAGCAGTACTTC
TRBJ1-5,.,.,TRBV4-3,CASSQDYRVSQPQHF,TGCGCCAGCAGCCAAGATTACAGGGTTAGTCAGCCCCAGCATTTT
TRBJ2-4,.,.,TRBV25-1,CASSVPQLAKNIQYF,TGTGCCAGCAGTGTACCACAGCTAGCCAAAAACATTCAGTACTTC
TRBJ1-5,.,.,TRBV5-6,CASTLGRNNQPQHF,TGTGCCAGCACCCTAGGGAGGAACAATCAGCCCCAGCATTTT
TRBJ2-5,once,TRBD1,TRBV7-9,CASSDSDRGLQETQYF,TGTGCCAGCAGCGACAGTGACAGGGGGCTCCAAGAGACCCAGTACTTC
TRBJ2-1,.,TRBD2,TRBV11-3,CASSLGRTSGGLKSYNEQFF,TGTGCCAGCAGCTTAGGTAGGACTAGCGGGGGCCTGAAGTCCTACAATGAGCAGTTCTTC
TRBJ1-1,once,.,TRBV9,CASSVGMNTEAFF,TGTGCCAGCAGCGTAGGAATGAACACTGAAGCTTTCTTT
TRBJ2-1,.,.,TRBV28,CASTRGVTVSEQFF,TGTGCCAGCACTCGCGGGGTGACGGTCAGTGAGCAGTTCTTC
TRBJ2-3,.,TRBD1,TRBV6-5,CASRTGEDTDTQYF,TGTGCCAGCAGGACAGGGGAAGACACAGATACGCAGTATTTT
TRBJ2-3,.,.,TRBV7-2,CASSFTDTQYF,TGTGCCAGCAGCTTCACAGATACGCAGTATTTT
TRBJ1-5,.,.,TRBV28,CASSPPDRRNQPQHF,TGTGCCAGCAGTCCCCCGGACCGGCGCAATCAGCCCCAGCATTTT
TRBJ2-5,.,TRBD2,TRBV15,CATSRDIERGGRETQYF,TGTGCCACCAGCAGAGATATTGAGCGGGGAGGTCGTGAGACCCAGTACTTC
TRBJ1-3,.,.,TRBV19,CASSRSGRTASGNTIYF,TGTGCCAGTAGTAGGTCAGGACGGACTGCCTCAGGAAACACCATATATTTT
TRBJ2-7,.,.,TRBV6-1,CASSVDRSSYEQYF,TGTGCCAGCAGTGTTGACAGATCCTCCTACGAGCAGTACTTC
TRBJ2-5,.,TRBD2,TRBV10-3,CAIREAGEGETQYF,TGTGCCATCAGGGAGGCCGGGGAGGGTGAGACCCAGTACTTC
TRBJ2-3,.,.,TRBV9,CASSVEGGGEYNTDTQYF,TGTGCCAGCAGCGTAGAGGGAGGGGGCGAATATAACACAGATACGCAGTATTTT
TRBJ2-2,.,.,TRBV5-1,CASREGTGELFF,TGCGCCAGCAGGGAGGGGACCGGGGAGCTGTTTTTT
TRBJ2-3,once,TRBD2,TRBV5-1,CASSLALAGSTDTQYF,TGCGCCAGCAGCTTGGCGTTAGCGGGGTCCACAGATACGCAGTATTTT
TRBJ1-1,once,.,TRBV6-5,CASSLVLWGEAFF,TGTGCCAGCAGCTTGGTCCTATGGGGTGAAGCTTTCTTT
TRBJ2-7,.,.,TRBV11-3,CASSLGGHPYEQYF,TGTGCCAGCAGCTTAGGGGGACATCCCTACGAGCAGTACTTC
TRBJ2-3,few,.,TRBV5-1,CASSLAEDTQYF,TGCGCCAGCAGCTTAGCGGAAGATACGCAGTATTTT
TRBJ2-1,.,TRBD2,TRBV5-6,CASSFSSGDYNEQFF,TGTGCCAGCAGCTTTTCCAGCGGGGACTACAATGAGCAGTTCTTC
TRBJ1-5,.,.,TRBV6-5,CASSYTEGSQPQHF,TGTGCCAGCAGTTACACAGAGGGGAGTCAGCCCCAGCATTTT
TRBJ2-3,.,.,TRBV19,CASSMQGGEDTQYF,TGTGCCAGTAGTATGCAGGGTGGGGAGGATACGCAGTATTTT
TRBJ1-1,.,.,TRBV18,CASSRGNMNTEAFF,TGTGCCAGCTCACGGGGGAACATGAACACTGAAGCTTTCTTT
TRBJ2-1,.,.,TRBV7-3,CASSSRGTPYNEQFF,TGTGCCAGCAGCTCGAGAGGGACTCCCTACAATGAGCAGTTCTTC
TRBJ1-2,.,.,TRBV7-9,CASSRHTRLDYGYSF,TGTGCCAGCAGCCGTCATACCCGATTAGACTATGGCTACTCCTTC
TRBJ1-1,.,.,TRBV6-1,CASSNPGVNTEAFF,TGTGCCAGCAGTAATCCGGGAGTCAACACTGAAGCTTTCTTT
TRBJ1-5,.,.,TRBV2,CATQAGGNQPQHF,TGTGCCACACAGGCCGGGGGTAATCAGCCCCAGCATTTT
TRBJ2-7,.,TRBD2,TRBV6-6,CASSSRDYPSTIGQYF,TGTGCCAGCAGCTCCCGGGACTACCCATCTACGATCGGGCAGTACTTC
TRBJ2-2,.,TRBD2,TRBV5-6,CASSLLGGGRGSGELFF,TGTGCCAGCAGCTTGTTAGGCGGGGGTCGGGGCTCCGGGGAGCTGTTTTTT
TRBJ2-7,.,TRBD1,TRBV7-2,CASSSPGTGGYEQYF,TGTGCCAGCAGCTCACCTGGGACAGGGGGCTACGAGCAGTACTTC
TRBJ2-2,.,TRBD2,TRBV10-3,CAISGTSALQNTGELFF,TGTGCCATCAGCGGGACTAGCGCATTACAGAACACCGGGGAGCTGTTTTTT
TRBJ1-5,.,TRBD1,TRBV5-1,CASSVGQENQPQHF,TGCGCCAGCAGCGTGGGACAGGAGAATCAGCCCCAGCATTTT
TRBJ2-3,.,.,TRBV4-1,CASSFGGGTDTQYF,TGCGCCAGCAGCTTTGGGGGAGGCACAGATACGCAGTATTTT
TRBJ1-2,.,.,TRBV7-2,CASSLDPYYYTF,TGTGCCAGCAGCTTAGATCCATATTACTACACCTTC
TRBJ2-3,.,TRBD1,TRBV19,CASTGTVSTDTQYF,TGTGCCAGTACCGGGACAGTTAGCACAGATACGCAGTATTTT
TRBJ1-4,.,.,TRBV5-1,CASSAATVVNEKLFF,TGCGCCAGCAGCGCCGCGACAGTAGTTAATGAAAAACTGTTTTTT
TRBJ2-5,.,.,TRBV7-6,CASSLGASQETQYF,TGTGCCAGCAGCTTAGGAGCCAGCCAAGAGACCCAGTACTTC
TRBJ2-3,.,.,TRBV6-5,CASSVPDGTDTQYF,TGTGCCAGCAGTGTTCCGGACGGAACAGATACGCAGTATTTT
TRBJ2-7,.,.,TRBV6-6,CAISIAREQYF,TGTGCCATCAGTATAGCGCGGGAGCAGTACTTC
TRBJ2-1,.,TRBD1,TRBV18,CASSSGTGGVNEQFF,TGTGCCAGCTCGTCCGGGACAGGGGGAGTAAACGAGCAGTTCTTC
TRBJ2-1,.,TRBD1,TRBV7-2,CASSLWASRGQGPNEQFF,TGTGCCAGCAGCTTATGGGCCTCGAGGGGACAGGGTCCCAATGAGCAGTTCTTC
TRBJ1-2,.,.,TRBV7-3,CASSPSADNYGYTF,TGTGCCAGCAGCCCTTCTGCAGACAACTATGGCTACACCTTC
TRBJ2-5,.,TRBD1,TRBV30,CALKTGGGETQYF,TGTGCCTTGAAGACAGGGGGAGGGGAGACCCAGTACTTC
TRBJ1-2,.,.,TRBV28,CASSLPGTANYGYTF,TGTGCCAGCAGCCTCCCCGGGACGGCTAACTATGGCTACACCTTC
TRBJ1-3,.,TRBD1,TRBV2,CAGSSGTGGNTIYF,TGTGCCGGCAGTTCCGGGACAGGGGGGAACACCATATATTTT
TRBJ1-6,once,TRBD1,TRBV5-1,CASSLTGTGDSPLHF,TGCGCCAGCAGCTTGACCGGGACAGGGGATTCACCCCTCCACTTT
TRBJ2-7,.,.,TRBV27,CASGRESSYEQYF,TGTGCCAGCGGACGGGAAAGCTCCTACGAGCAGTACTTC
TRBJ1-4,.,.,TRBV20-1,CSAVGARQLFF,TGCAGTGCTGTTGGGGCGAGGCAACTGTTTTTT
TRBJ2-2,.,.,TRBV30,CAWRQVWRGPNTGELFF,TGTGCCTGGAGACAAGTTTGGCGGGGGCCGAACACCGGGGAGCTGTTTTTT
TRBJ1-4,.,TRBD1,TRBV7-8,CASSLTGGRTNEKLFF,TGTGCCAGCAGCTTAACAGGGGGGCGGACTAATGAAAAACTGTTTTTT
TRBJ2-3,.,TRBD2,TRBV7-9,CASLPSGGHVSTDTQYF,TGTGCCAGCCTACCCAGCGGGGGCCACGTAAGCACAGATACGCAGTATTTT
TRBJ1-6,.,.,TRBV10-3,CAISDYNSPLHF,TGTGCCATCAGTGACTATAATTCACCCCTCCACTTT
TRBJ1-1,few,TRBD1,TRBV6-5,CASSRDRDEAFF,TGTGCCAGCAGTCGTGACAGGGATGAAGCTTTCTTT
TRBJ1-2,once,.,TRBV19,CASIRQGLATF,TGTGCCAGTATTAGGCAGGGCTTGGCGACCTTC
TRBJ1-3,.,TRBD1,TRBV13,CASSNTGAGYSGNTIYF,TGTGCCAGCAGCAATACAGGGGCGGGTTACTCTGGAAACACCATATATTTT
TRBJ1-2,.,.,TRBV2,CASTRGAETNYGYTF,TGTGCCAGCACCCGAGGGGCAGAAACGAACTATGGCTACACCTTC
TRBJ1-5,few,.,TRBV7-9,CASSLAGQPQHF,TGTGCCAGCAGCTTAGCGGGTCAGCCCCAGCATTTT